This T cell receptor beta chain was found in a study of CD8 T cells in ankylosing spondylitis. Details on this clonotype: Its specificity is not known.

The study's findings and limits: Seemingly distinctive of ankylosing spondylitis blood was a TCR beta motif formed by eight highly homologous variants.

From germline, CDR1 is ENHRY and CDR2 SYGVKD. This CDR3 is 14 amino acids long. The J segment lost 10 bases and the V segment lost 7 bases, leaving 10 bases of the junction unmatched. TCRdb reprocessed the 5' RACE reads via MiXCR and lists one record per CDR3 protein. The sample contains some 140,000 distinct CDR3 sequences, more than 9.5% of which appear only once. This clonotype was sampled from a female donor with ankylosing spondylitis or in good health (not recorded which). This chain uses TRBV10-3 with TRBJ2-1; TRBD2 matches at 10 bases. The sequencing sample was made of blood, either unsorted or a sorted T cell fraction (not recorded which). The CDR3 nucleotides read TGTGCCATCAATAAGCTAGCGGGAGACGGCGAGCAGTTCTTC. Its protein is CAINKLAGDGEQFF.